These T cell receptor beta chains were read from a single sample in a study of cytomegalovirus exposure and HLA in healthy donors. Some clones are missing from TCRdb's copy, which holds only in-frame ones; the method was immunoSEQ multiplex PCR. The repertoire holds some 90,000 clones, about 90% seen once, with less than 7.5% in the top ten. The specimen was PBMCs. These receptors originate from a man aged 18 to 35 in good health and CMV-seropositive. Both conserved end residues are part of each CDR3. A D gene is named only where the DNA matches it firmly. Clone sizes are given selectively: once, few, many, or a class where the clone is expanded.

clone size	V gene	CDR3 length	D gene	J gene	CDR3 DNA	CDR3 protein
.	TRBV6-1	14	.	TRBJ1-3	TGTGCCAGCAGTGGGCATTCCTCTGGAAACACCATATATTTT	CASSGHSSGNTIYF
.	TRBV28	14	.	TRBJ2-5	TGTGCCAGCAGTTTATTTCAGCGCCAAGAGACCCAGTACTTC	CASSLFQRQETQYF
.	TRBV5-1	15	.	TRBJ2-2	TGCGCCACTACAACTTTACCGGGGGTTGTCGGGGAGCTGTTTTTT	CATTTLPGVVGELFF
.	TRBV6-5	13	TRBD1	TRBJ1-2	TGTGCCAGCAGCGAGGGACAGGGCTATGGCTACACCTTC	CASSEGQGYGYTF
.	TRBV10-3	13	.	TRBJ2-3	TGTGCCATCAGGGGCGGGAGCACAGATACGCAGTATTTT	CAIRGGSTDTQYF
.	TRBV19	15	.	TRBJ1-5	TGTGCCAGTAGCCTCGGTGTTTATAGCAATCAGCCCCAGCATTTT	CASSLGVYSNQPQHF
.	TRBV14	15	TRBD1	TRBJ1-2	TGTGCCAGCAGCCAAGGGACAGGGGGCGCAGATGGCTACACCTTC	CASSQGTGGADGYTF
.	TRBV10-2	13	.	TRBJ1-1	TGCGCCAGCAGTGAGTTGGGGGCCCCTGAAGCTTTCTTT	CASSELGAPEAFF
.	TRBV27	17	.	TRBJ1-2	TGTGCCAGCAGTCCCCGCCGGGGCGGGGTTGGTAACTATGGCTACACCTTC	CASSPRRGGVGNYGYTF
.	TRBV4-2	18	TRBD1	TRBJ1-6	TGTGCCAGCAGCCAAGATATGGTATTCGGACAGGGAGGTTCACCCCTCCACTTT	CASSQDMVFGQGGSPLHF
.	TRBV18	14	.	TRBJ2-7	TGTGCCAGCTCACGATTACAGGGCTCCTACGAGCAGTACTTC	CASSRLQGSYEQYF
.	TRBV4-1	18	.	TRBJ1-5	TGCGCCAGCAGCCAAGTGGGGGGAAAGTTTTATAGCAATCAGCCCCAGCATTTT	CASSQVGGKFYSNQPQHF
.	TRBV5-4	13	.	TRBJ2-1	TGTGCCAGCAGCAGAAAGGGGTTAGGTGAGCAGTTCTTC	CASSRKGLGEQFF
few	TRBV15	16	.	TRBJ1-4	TGTGCCACCAGCAGAGATAGGGGAAGTGGGAATGAAAAACTGTTTTTT	CATSRDRGSGNEKLFF
.	TRBV19	14	.	TRBJ1-3	TGTGCCAGTAGCCCTACCCGCTCTGGAAACACCATATATTTT	CASSPTRSGNTIYF
.	TRBV27	14	TRBD2	TRBJ2-1	TGTGCCAGCACCGCGACTAGCTACGCCAATGAGCAGTTCTTC	CASTATSYANEQFF
.	TRBV7-6	14	TRBD2	TRBJ2-3	TGTGCCAGCAGCTTGGGACTAGCGGGAGATACGCAGTATTTT	CASSLGLAGDTQYF
once	TRBV4-1	15	.	TRBJ2-7	TGCGCCAGCAGCCAAGATCCGACAGTATCCTACGAGCAGTACTTC	CASSQDPTVSYEQYF
.	TRBV10-3	15	.	TRBJ1-4	TGTGCCATCAGTGAGTCTGGGCAGCTTAATGAAAAACTGTTTTTT	CAISESGQLNEKLFF
once	TRBV7-2	16	TRBD2	TRBJ2-7	TGTGCCAGCAGGCCGACTAGCGGGAGGGAGTCGGTCGAGCAGTACTTC	CASRPTSGRESVEQYF
.	TRBV12-5	14	TRBD1	TRBJ2-1	TGTGCTAGTGGTCCCCAGACAGGGGGTGTTGAGCAGTTCTTC	CASGPQTGGVEQFF
.	TRBV7-9	15	.	TRBJ2-7	TGTGCCAGCAGTATAATCCCCGCGAGCTCCTACGAGCAGTACTTC	CASSIIPASSYEQYF
.	TRBV7-9	15	.	TRBJ1-5	TGTGCCAGCAGCTGGGGGGTAGGGAGCAATCAGCCCCAGCATTTT	CASSWGVGSNQPQHF
.	TRBV10-3	15	TRBD1	TRBJ1-1	TGTGCCATCAGGAGGACAGGCGGAATGAACACTGAAGCTTTCTTT	CAIRRTGGMNTEAFF
.	TRBV11-2	15	TRBD1	TRBJ1-1	TGTGCCAGCAGCTTCGGGGACAGAACCAACACTGAAGCTTTCTTT	CASSFGDRTNTEAFF
.	TRBV19	15	.	TRBJ2-7	TGTGCCAGTAGTATAACCGTCGGTAGTAACTACGAGCAGTACTTC	CASSITVGSNYEQYF
.	TRBV5-6	14	.	TRBJ1-2	TGTGCCAGCAGCTTGGGACAGCAGTACTATGGCTACACCTTC	CASSLGQQYYGYTF
.	TRBV7-8	12	.	TRBJ2-1	TGTGCCAGCAGCTTTTCACTAAGCGAGCAGTTCTTC	CASSFSLSEQFF
.	TRBV5-4	15	TRBD2	TRBJ2-1	TGTGCCAGCAGCTTGGGAGCGGGGGGGGACAATGAGCAGTTCTTC	CASSLGAGGDNEQFF
.	TRBV7-2	18	.	TRBJ1-3	TGTGCCAGCAGCCCCAAATCCAGGGAAATGACCCGAGGAAACACCATATATTTT	CASSPKSREMTRGNTIYF
.	TRBV19	15	.	TRBJ1-4	TGTGCCAGTAGTGACTTGACAGGCCTTGATGAAAAACTGTTTTTT	CASSDLTGLDEKLFF
.	TRBV7-2	17	.	TRBJ1-2	TGTGCCAGCAGCACCACGGCGTTCGGACAGAATAACTATGGCTACACCTTC	CASSTTAFGQNNYGYTF
.	TRBV9	16	TRBD1	TRBJ2-5	TGTGCCAGCAGCGGAGCCGGGACAGGGGGCCAAGAGACCCAGTACTTC	CASSGAGTGGQETQYF
.	TRBV10-3	15	.	TRBJ1-4	TGTGCCATCAACTCCAGGACTGAACTAAATGAAAAACTGTTTTTT	CAINSRTELNEKLFF
.	TRBV28	15	.	TRBJ2-7	TGTGCCAGCAGTTTACCCCTTGAGGCAACCGCCGAGCAGTACTTC	CASSLPLEATAEQYF
few	TRBV19	14	TRBD1	TRBJ1-6	TGTGCCAGTACTGGGACAGCCGTCGAATCACCCCTCCACTTT	CASTGTAVESPLHF
.	TRBV11-1	16	.	TRBJ2-5	TGTGCCAGCAGCTTAGAGGAAGGCGCGGAACAAGAGACCCAGTACTTC	CASSLEEGAEQETQYF
.	TRBV19	16	TRBD2	TRBJ2-1	TGTGCCAGTAGTATAGATAATAGCGGGGGGATGAATGAGCAGTTCTTC	CASSIDNSGGMNEQFF
.	TRBV19	14	.	TRBJ2-1	TGTGCCAGTGTAGGACACGGCTCCTACAATGAGCAGTTCTTC	CASVGHGSYNEQFF
.	TRBV6-1	15	.	TRBJ2-2	TGTGCCAGCAGTGTCCAGGGATCGAACACCGGGGAGCTGTTTTTT	CASSVQGSNTGELFF
.	TRBV5-4	15	TRBD2	TRBJ2-5	TGTGCCAGCAGCTTGTTAATAGCGGGTACAGAGACCCAGTACTTC	CASSLLIAGTETQYF
.	TRBV2	12	.	TRBJ1-2	TGTGCCAGCAGTAAAGGGAGCTATGGCTACACCTTC	CASSKGSYGYTF
.	TRBV19	16	TRBD2	TRBJ2-5	TGTGCCAGTAGTCCATCTCTAGCGGGGGGCCAAGAGACCCAGTACTTC	CASSPSLAGGQETQYF